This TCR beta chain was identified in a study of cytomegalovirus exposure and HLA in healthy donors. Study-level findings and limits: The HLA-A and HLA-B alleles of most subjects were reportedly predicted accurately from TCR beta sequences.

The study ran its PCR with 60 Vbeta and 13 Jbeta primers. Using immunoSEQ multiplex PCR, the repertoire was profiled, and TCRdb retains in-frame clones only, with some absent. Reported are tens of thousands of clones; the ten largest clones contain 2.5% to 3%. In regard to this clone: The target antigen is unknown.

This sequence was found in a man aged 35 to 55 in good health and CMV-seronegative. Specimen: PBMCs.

The CDR3 DNA reads TGCGCCAGCAGCCAACCGGGACAGGGGACAGATACGCAGTATTTT. This translates into CASSQPGQGTDTQYF. The chain combines TRBV5-1 with TRBJ2-3; 10 positions agree with TRBD1. Per germline, CDR1 SGHRS and CDR2 YFSETQ. V was clipped by 4 bases and J by 3 bases; unmatched bases: 5. This CDR3 contains 15 residues.